This T cell receptor (beta chain) was found in a study of fetal regulatory T cell absence and autoimmunity. At the level of the study: Exocrine pancreas autoimmunity occurred in IPEX patients lacking clinical diabetes.

Study-level findings and limits: In IPEX, the enrichment was taken to support antigen-driven autoimmunity before birth. Compared with cord blood, pancreas showed oligoclonal TCR enrichment, some clones over 90-fold.

In the case of this clone: Its antigen is still unknown.

Sequencing was at survey level. Clones were sequenced by immunoSEQ multiplex PCR, and TCRdb holds only the in-frame ones, with some missing. The sample contains about 43,000 clones, roughly 80% of which appear only once. This receptor was obtained from a newborn boy with IPEX syndrome. Sequencing input: cord blood.

In nucleotides, the CDR3 is TGTGCCACCAGCAGAGATTACATGGTCTTGGGGGCCAACGTCCTGACTTTC. This gives the protein CATSRDYMVLGANVLTF. The genes are TRBV15 and TRBJ2-6, with D hard to call. CDR3 length equals 17 residues. In germline, CDR1 is LNHNV, CDR2 YYDKDF (reference sequence). V gave up 0 bases and J gave up 4 bases, with 13 bases separating them.